One sample yielded the 23 T cell receptor beta chains listed below, sequenced in a study of blood T cells in healthy people across ages. Sample-barcoded 5' priming and a J-beta primer mix drove a second PCR of 7 to 11 cycles. TCRdb analysed the 5' RACE reads with MiXCR anew, one entry per CDR3 protein. The data show nearly 800,000 distinct CDR3 sequences, more than 55% seen once. Material: blood. Source of these receptors: a man aged 35 to 55 in good health.

The rearrangement uses TRBV27 and TRBJ2-1; TRBD2 is a possible D gene (7 bases). There are 16 residues in the CDR3. Germline V gene data show CDR1 as MNHEY and CDR2 as SMNVEV (reference sequence). Trimming took 1 base from V and 9 from J, leaving 19 bases between them. As DNA, the CDR3 is TGTGCCAGCAGTTTATTGGCGGGGGCCGGGGGTGGTGAGCAGTTCTTC. It yields the protein CASSLLAGAGGGEQFF.

This clonotype was picked up a small number of times. The chain couples TRBV13 to TRBJ2-7; possible D gene TRBD1, 7 bases. CDR3 length: 14 residues. Germline CDR1 reads PRHDT; CDR2 reads FYEKMQ (reference sequence). The V end lost 2 bases, the J end lost 5 bases, and 13 bases lay between the germline ends. In DNA, the CDR3 is TGTGCCAGCAGCTTATCCCAGGGGGGCAACGAGCAGTACTTC. Translation: CASSLSQGGNEQYF.

This clonotype was found many times. The chain employs TRBV12-3 or TRBV12-4 and TRBJ2-1; 9 bases line up with TRBD2. Trimming cost V 2 bases and J 10 bases; bases outside gene matches: 3. CDR3 size: 13 residues. The CDR3 here is CASSLRREGEQFF. The CDR3 region has the DNA TGTGCCAGCAGTTTACGGCGGGAGGGCGAGCAGTTCTTC.

A word on this clonotype: Here the CDR3 omits its conserved ending phenylalanine or tryptophan, so a read error is the likely source. For the CDR3, the DNA is TGCAGTGCTAGAGATAGGGCATTCGACTACACCATC. This translates into CSARDRAFDYTI. The chain is built from TRBV20-1 and TRBJ1-2; D is undetermined. The V and J ends lost 0 bases and 10 bases respectively, with 12 bases between them. The CDR3 runs 12 residues. Germline V gene lookup returns CDR1 DFQATT and CDR2 SNEGSKA (reference sequence).

This clonotype was seen only a few times. This rearrangement joins TRBV28 to TRBJ2-7; possible D gene TRBD2, 5 bases. The germline V gene has CDR1 MDHEN and CDR2 SYDVKM. The V gene lost 2 bases and the J gene lost 7 bases, with 12 bases spanning the gap. This CDR3 has 13 residues. The CDR3 here is CASSLTGMGEQYF. The CDR3 DNA follows: TGTGCCAGCAGTTTAACGGGGATGGGGGAGCAGTACTTC.

This clonotype was observed a single time. V is TRBV7-9 and J is TRBJ1-2; maybe TRBD1 (5 bases). The CDR3 consists of 13 residues. Trimming left V 6 bases short and J 8 bases short, with 16 bases between. The germline V gene encodes CDR1 SEHNR and CDR2 FQNEAQ (reference sequence). The CDR3 sequence: CASSYAGTEGYTF. The CDR3 DNA is TGTGCCAGCAGTTATGCCGGGACGGAAGGCTACACCTTC. Complete variable domain (other parts from reference TRBV7-9 and TRBJ1-2): DTGVSQNPRHKITKRGQNVTFRCDPISEHNRLYWYRQTLGQGPEFLTYFQNEAQLEKSRLLSDRFSAERPKGSFSTLEIQRTEQGDSAMYLCASSYAGTEGYTFGSGTRLTVV.

This clonotype was counted only a few times. V usage is TRBV11-3 and J usage is TRBJ2-7; D is tentatively TRBD1 or TRBD2 (5 bases each). Trimming removed 4 bases from V and 4 bases from J, with 17 bases in between. The CDR3 has 15 residues. Germline CDR1 is SGHNT and CDR2 is YENEEA. The CDR3 sequence: CASSSRDEGTYEQYF. CDR3 DNA sequence: TGTGCCAGCAGCTCGAGGGACGAAGGAACTTACGAGCAGTACTTC.

The chain uses TRBV7-2 and TRBJ2-5, with 8 positions matching TRBD2. The DNA end favors TRBJ2-7, so the J call may be wrong. This CDR3 region has 15 residues. Germline-derived CDR1 and CDR2 are SGHTA and FQGNSA. CDR3 coding DNA: TGTGCCAGCAGCTTAAGCCTAGCGGGTGTCTACGAGCAGTACTTC. Its protein product is CASSLSLAGVYEQYF.

This clonotype showed up just a few times. The chain recombines TRBV28 with TRBJ2-5, with D possibly being TRBD1 (5 bases). Trimming pared 6 bases from V and 4 bases from J, leaving 12 bases between. The CDR3 is 13 amino acids. CDR1 and CDR2 (germline): MDHEN, SYDVKM. The CDR3 nucleotides read TGTGCCAGCAGCCTCGGACACGGAGAGACCCAGTACTTC. Amino acids: CASSLGHGETQYF.

V and J are TRBV9 and TRBJ2-4; D is unclear. V was pared by 4 bases and J by 7 bases, with 18 bases between. Germline lookup yields CDR1 SGDLS and CDR2 YYNGEE. The CDR3 consists of 15 residues. The CDR3 reads CASSYADRTQNIQYF. CDR3 in DNA: TGTGCCAGCAGCTACGCCGACCGTACCCAGAACATTCAGTACTTC. The full variable domain, with the rest looked up from reference TRBV9 and TRBJ2-4, is DSGVTQTPKHLITATGQRVTLRCSPRSGDLSVYWYQQSLDQGLQFLIQYYNGEERAKGNILERFSAQQFPDLHSELNLSSLELGDSALYFCASSYADRTQNIQYFGAGTRLSVL.

V is TRBV7-2 and J is TRBJ2-7; 7 nucleotides agree with TRBD1. Germline CDR1 is SGHTA and CDR2 is FQGNSA. The length of the CDR3 is 17 residues. Trimming cost V 2 bases and J 0 bases; bases outside gene matches: 10. In DNA form, the CDR3 reads TGTGCCAGCAGCTTAATTTCAACGGGACAGACCTCCTACGAGCAGTACTTC. This gives the protein CASSLISTGQTSYEQYF.

Worth noting for this clonotype: One end of the junction varies from germline; a read error may be responsible. The V gene is TRBV20-1, the J gene TRBJ1-2; 10 bases map to TRBD1. There are 14 residues in the CDR3. Per germline, CDR1 DFQATT and CDR2 SNEGSKA (reference sequence). The DNA of the CDR3 is TGCAGTGCTAAACCGGGACAGGGGCGCTATGGCTACATCTTC. This codes for CSAKPGQGRYGYIF.

The chain employs TRBV5-1 and TRBJ1-6; D is unresolved. This CDR3 region has 14 residues. Germline-derived CDR1 and CDR2 are SGHRS and YFSETQ. V was shortened by 0 bases and J by 7 bases, with 8 bases between the two germline ends. DNA of the CDR3: TGCGCCAGCAGCTTGGAAACTGAGAATTCACCCCTCCACTTT. Amino acid sequence: CASSLETENSPLHF.

V and J are TRBV20-1 and TRBJ2-7; 8 nucleotides align to TRBD2. This CDR3 is 16 amino acids long. Germline trimming cut 0 bases from V and 4 bases from J; bases unmatched to any gene: 11. Germline V gene sequence: CDR1 DFQATT, CDR2 SNEGSKA (reference sequence). CDR3 sequence (DNA): TGCAGTGCTAGAGATTTGGCGACTAGCGCCCGTTACGAGCAGTACTTC. The encoded protein is CSARDLATSARYEQYF.

This clonotype has a single count. The chain carries TRBV7-9 and TRBJ2-5, with D tentatively TRBD2 (6 bases). The DNA matches TRBJ2-4 better at its end, which makes the J call doubtful. Germline CDR1 and CDR2: SEHNR and FQNEAQ (reference sequence). CDR3 size: 13 residues. CDR3: CASSSSPGGIQYF. The CDR3, as DNA: TGTGCCAGCAGCTCTAGCCCCGGGGGCATTCAGTACTTC.

The chain is built from TRBV7-9 and TRBJ2-5; the D gene is possibly TRBD2 (5 bases). This CDR3 comprises 16 residues. The V gene lost 4 bases and the J gene lost 5 bases, with 20 bases spanning the gap. Germline V gene data show CDR1 as SEHNR and CDR2 as FQNEAQ (reference sequence). As DNA, the CDR3 is TGTGCCAGCAGCTCACCCCGGGCCGGGAACTCGGAGACCCAGTACTTC. This gives the protein CASSSPRAGNSETQYF.

The gene calls are TRBV2 and TRBJ2-5; 7 bases agree with TRBD1. V trimming: 5 bases; J trimming: 4 bases; junction bases outside the gene matches: 10. The CDR3 runs 15 residues. Germline V gene lookup returns CDR1 SNHLY and CDR2 FYNNEI. CDR3 loop: CASSRDRGSLETQYF. CDR3 nucleotides: TGTGCCAGCAGTCGGGACAGAGGGAGCCTAGAGACCCAGTACTTC.

This clonotype was seen only a few times. The V call is TRBV12-3 or TRBV12-4, the J call TRBJ2-7, with TRBD1 matching 7 bases. The CDR3 totals 14 residues. Trimming removed 5 bases from V and 6 bases from J; junction bases left unmatched: 10. CDR3 coding DNA: TGTGCCAGCAGTCAAGCACAGGGGCTGGGCGAGCAGTACTTC. It translates to CASSQAQGLGEQYF.

The V and J genes are TRBV7-9 and TRBJ2-1; D is unclear. V was cut by 4 bases and J by 1 base, with 17 bases left in between. The germline gives CDR1 SEHNR, CDR2 FQNEAQ (reference sequence). The CDR3 is 17 amino acids. The CDR3 sequence is CASSSSRTEQSYNEQFF. CDR3 in DNA: TGTGCCAGCAGCTCTAGTCGGACCGAACAATCCTACAATGAGCAGTTCTTC.

The rearrangement joins TRBV4-3 to TRBJ2-1; 12 bases agree with TRBD1. The CDR3 contains 17 residues. CDR1 and CDR2 (germline): LGHNA, YSLEER. V dropped 1 base and J dropped 7; count of bases not matched to a gene: 8. CDR3 residues: CASSQVSWDRGLNEQFF. DNA for the CDR3: TGCGCCAGCAGCCAAGTATCGTGGGACAGGGGGCTTAATGAGCAGTTCTTC.

On this clonotype: A read error may account for a junction end that differs from germline. The CDR3 DNA sequence: TGTGCCAGCAGCCAAGAGCGATTGGCAGGGATCCCTGAAAAGCTGTTTTTT. Protein: CASSQERLAGIPEKLFF. This sequence joins TRBV3-1 and TRBJ1-4; the D gene is possibly TRBD1 (5 bases). Germline V gene sequence: CDR1 LGHDT, CDR2 YNNKEL (reference sequence). This CDR3 is built from 17 residues.

The chain couples TRBV29-1 to TRBJ1-1, with TRBD1 as a possible D gene (5 bases). Germline V gene data show CDR1 as SQVTM and CDR2 as ANQGSEA. The CDR3 totals 15 residues. The V end lost 7 bases, the J end lost 2 bases, and 20 bases lay between the germline ends. The CDR3 DNA reads as TGCAGCGGTGGGGCCCTGGGAGGACCTAACACTGAAGCTTTCTTT. Protein sequence: CSGGALGGPNTEAFF.

The rearrangement joins TRBV29-1 to TRBJ1-2; 7 bases agree with TRBD1. Germline V gene sequence: CDR1 SQVTM, CDR2 ANQGSEA. V shed 7 bases and J 3 bases; nucleotides not matched to a gene: 11. There are 14 residues in the CDR3. CDR3 sequence (DNA): TGCAGCGCGGAGGGGGGGGACAGTGACTATGGCTACACCTTC. It specifies CSAEGGDSDYGYTF.